This TCR beta chain originates from a study of blood T cells in healthy people across ages. This clonotype was observed a few times. Alongside a J-beta primer mix, a sample-barcoded 5' primer served in a second PCR lasting roughly 6 to 12 cycles. TCRdb called the 5' RACE reads again in MiXCR, with one record for every CDR3 protein. This sample carries fewer than 800,000 distinct CDR3 sequences, 49% of them seen once, and the ten largest clones take approximately 32%. The CDR3 loop spans 15 amino acids. The V and J ends lost 3 bases and 1 base respectively, with 10 bases between them. Germline V gene lookup returns CDR1 MDHEN and CDR2 SYDVKM.

The J gene is TRBJ2-1, the V gene TRBV28; a possible D gene is TRBD2 (5 bases). The specimen was blood. The TCR sequence derives from a woman aged 55-69 years in good health. The CDR3 DNA sequence: TGTGCCAGCAGTTTCGTGGGAGTTTCCTACAATGAGCAGTTCTTC. Translating it yields CASSFVGVSYNEQFF.